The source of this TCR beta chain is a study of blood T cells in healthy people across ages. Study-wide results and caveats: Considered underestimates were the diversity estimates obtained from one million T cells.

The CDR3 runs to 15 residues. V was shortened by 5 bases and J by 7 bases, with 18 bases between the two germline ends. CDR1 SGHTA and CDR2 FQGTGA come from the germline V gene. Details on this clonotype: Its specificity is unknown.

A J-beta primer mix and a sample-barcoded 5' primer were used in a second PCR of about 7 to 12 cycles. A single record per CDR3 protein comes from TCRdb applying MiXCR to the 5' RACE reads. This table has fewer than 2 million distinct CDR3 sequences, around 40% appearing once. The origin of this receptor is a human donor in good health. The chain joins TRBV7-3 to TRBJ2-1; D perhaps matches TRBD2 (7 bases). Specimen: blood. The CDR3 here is CASSPRGGFLNEQFF. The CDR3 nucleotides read TGTGCCAGCAGCCCTAGGGGGGGGTTCCTTAATGAGCAGTTCTTC.